Presented here are 32 T cell receptor beta chains from one specimen sequenced in a study of T-cell reconstitution after alpha-beta-depleted transplantation in children. Unique molecular identifiers were incorporated when the TCRbeta library was constructed. TCRdb re-called the PCR reads through MiXCR, storing one row per CDR3 protein. This sample has roughly 120,000 distinct CDR3 sequences, with approximately 10% found just once. This specimen consisted of PBMCs from the stem cell graft donor, obtained from the stem cell graft. The receptors here all came from a human donor who donated a stem cell graft to a child with acute lymphoblastic leukemia.

This clonotype was seen at least ten times. The CDR3 DNA reads TGTGCCAGCAGCAGGACAGGGGTAGGCAATCAGCCCCAGCATTTT. Amino acid sequence: CASSRTGVGNQPQHF. J is TRBJ1-5 and V is TRBV7-2, with 9 positions matching TRBD1. The germline CDR1 and CDR2 sequences are SGHTA and FQGNSA. The ends lost 5 bases at V and 2 bases at J; junction bases unmatched: 4. This CDR3 region has 15 residues.

This clonotype was seen many times. The CDR3 protein is CASSPSIGNQPQHF. The DNA for the CDR3 is TGTGCCAGCTCACCCAGCATCGGCAATCAGCCCCAGCATTTT. The V call is TRBV18, the J call TRBJ1-5; no definite D call. From germline, CDR1 is KGHSH and CDR2 LQKENI. With 3 bases removed from V and 2 bases from J, the gap between germline ends came to 8 bases. The CDR3 loop spans 14 amino acids.

In its sample, this clonotype was seen many times. A read error may produce the germline difference seen at one junction end. The chain couples TRBV4-2 to TRBJ2-2; tentatively, D is TRBD2 (7 bases). The CDR3 runs 19 residues. Germline values: CDR1 LGHNA, CDR2 YNFKEQ. CDR3 protein: CASNQVRGAVGSGTGELFF. The CDR3 nucleotides read TGTGCCAGCAACCAAGTTCGGGGGGCCGTCGGATCGGGCACCGGGGAGCTGTTTTTT.

This clonotype was counted ten times or more. The chain joins TRBV4-2 to TRBJ2-7, with D possibly TRBD2 on 5 matching bases. The V gene lost 0 bases and the J gene lost 9 bases, with 18 bases spanning the gap. This CDR3 region has 15 residues. Germline assignment: CDR1 LGHNA and CDR2 YNFKEQ. CDR3 in amino acids: CASSQDNGLAPMQYF. For the CDR3, the DNA is TGTGCCAGCAGCCAAGACAACGGACTCGCCCCAATGCAGTACTTC.

At least ten counts were recorded for this clonotype. The V and J genes are TRBV29-1 and TRBJ1-2; D is possibly TRBD1 (5 bases). CDR3 length: 11 amino acids. Germline V CDR1 and CDR2: SQVTM, ANQGSEA. V lost 3 bases to trimming and J lost 9 bases, with 11 bases between them. DNA of the CDR3: TGCAGCGTTGAGATTGGGACCAGCTACACCTTC. It codes for CSVEIGTSYTF.

This clonotype was detected a few times. The V gene is TRBV11-3, the J gene TRBJ2-3; 9 nucleotides agree with TRBD2. In germline, CDR1 is SGHNT, CDR2 YENEEA. J was trimmed by 5 bases and V by 2 bases; bases with no gene match: 8. This CDR3 is built from 16 residues. The CDR3 reads CASSLHSGGSGDTQYF. CDR3 DNA: TGTGCCAGCAGCTTACATAGCGGGGGCTCGGGAGATACGCAGTATTTT. The whole variable domain, filled in from reference TRBV11-3 and TRBJ2-3, reads EAGVVQSPRYKIIEKKQPVAFWCNPISGHNTLYWYLQNLGQGPELLIRYENEEAVDDSQLPKDRFSAERLKGVDSTLKIQPAELGDSAVYLCASSLHSGGSGDTQYFGPGTRLTVL.

V usage is TRBV30 and J usage is TRBJ2-5; D possibly corresponds to TRBD2 (5 bases). Trimming stripped 3 bases from V and 4 bases from J, with 9 bases between. CDR1 and CDR2 (germline): GTSNPN, SVGIG (reference sequence). The CDR3 loop spans 12 amino acids. The CDR3 nucleotides are TGTGCCTGGAGCGGGATAGGAGAGACCCAGTACTTC. It translates to CAWSGIGETQYF.

This clonotype was detected only a few times. The chain has TRBV7-9 and TRBJ2-7; D possibly uses TRBD1 or TRBD2 (6 bases each). The CDR3 length is 15 residues. V was shortened by 5 bases and J by 1 base, with 15 bases between the two germline ends. The germline V gene has CDR1 SEHNR and CDR2 FQNEAQ (reference sequence). The CDR3 nucleotides are TGTGCCAGCAGCCCTTTATTAGGGGGGTCCTACGAGCAGTACTTC. Translation: CASSPLLGGSYEQYF.

This clonotype turned up a few times. The CDR3 DNA reads as TGTGCCTGGAGTTCCGGGACAGGGCTCTACGAGCAGTACTTC. This codes for CAWSSGTGLYEQYF. The genes are TRBV30 and TRBJ2-7; 9 bases are a match to TRBD1. This CDR3 region has 14 residues. The V and J ends lost 2 bases and 3 bases, in that order; junction bases with no gene match: 5. From germline, CDR1 is GTSNPN and CDR2 SVGIG (reference sequence).

The rearrangement links TRBV30 to TRBJ2-1, with D tentatively TRBD2 (5 bases). The germline gives CDR1 GTSNPN, CDR2 SVGIG (reference sequence). The CDR3 spans 15 residues. Trimming cost V 0 bases and J 6 bases, with 15 bases left between them. This CDR3 is CAWSVPNRGPNEQFF. As DNA, the CDR3 is TGTGCCTGGAGTGTACCTAACCGGGGTCCCAATGAGCAGTTCTTC.

In its sample, this clonotype was seen many times. The gene calls are TRBV7-6 and TRBJ2-7; TRBD2 aligns across 14 bases. CDR1 and CDR2 from the germline V gene are SGHVS and FNYEAQ. The CDR3 consists of 19 residues. The V gene end was trimmed by 5 bases and the J gene end by 2 bases; junction bases not matched to a gene: 14. CDR3 sequence: CASSRGTSGGRGATYEQYF. CDR3 DNA sequence: TGTGCCAGCAGCCGAGGGACTAGCGGGGGAAGAGGGGCCACCTACGAGCAGTACTTC.

This clonotype showed up just a few times. The chain recombines TRBV6-5 with TRBJ1-6; D is uncertain. This CDR3 region has 14 residues. CDR1 is MNHEY and CDR2 is SVGAGI in the germline V gene. Trimming cost V 2 bases and J 7 bases, with 9 bases left between them. CDR3 DNA sequence: TGTGCCAGCAGTTACAGGGAAGGGAATTCACCCCTCCACTTT. Protein product: CASSYREGNSPLHF.

The table lists this clonotype with many counts. The chain combines TRBV11-2 with TRBJ2-6; 8 bases map to TRBD1. The CDR3 runs 18 residues. The ends lost 5 bases at V and 1 base at J; junction bases unmatched: 10. Germline lookup yields CDR1 SGHAT and CDR2 FQNNGV. CDR3 protein: CASSPRTGRVSGANVLTF. As DNA, the CDR3 is TGTGCCAGCAGCCCAAGGACAGGGAGAGTATCTGGGGCCAACGTCCTGACTTTC.

This clonotype came up many times. The chain recombines TRBV4-3 with TRBJ2-4, with 7 bases matching TRBD1. V shed 1 base and J 2 bases; nucleotides not matched to a gene: 17. Germline V gives CDR1 LGHNA, CDR2 YSLEER. The CDR3 loop spans 20 amino acids. CDR3 DNA sequence: TGCGCCAGCAGCCAAGGACCGGACAGGACCCCTTGGGGGCCCAAAAACATTCAGTACTTC. This codes for CASSQGPDRTPWGPKNIQYF.

This clonotype has a count of ten or more. The rearrangement joins TRBV6-5 to TRBJ2-7; D is uncertain. The CDR3 has 13 amino acids. Germline CDR1 reads MNHEY; CDR2 reads SVGAGI. V was pared by 7 bases and J by 0 bases, with 10 bases between. The CDR3 nucleotides are TGTGCCAGCAAGAGACGGTACTCCTACGAGCAGTACTTC. Its protein product is CASKRRYSYEQYF.

V gene TRBV7-8 combines with J gene TRBJ2-3; the match to TRBD1 covers 8 bases. CDR3 length: 15 residues. V trimming: 5 bases; J trimming: 2 bases; junction bases outside the gene matches: 6. Germline-derived CDR1 and CDR2 are SGHVS and FQNEAQ. The DNA of the CDR3 is TGTGCCAGCAGCCTTCGGACAGGGTTCACAGATACGCAGTATTTT. Translated, it gives CASSLRTGFTDTQYF.

Concerning this clonotype: With a much larger clone just one base away, this may be a read error. Because it lacks the conserved phenylalanine or tryptophan at the end, this CDR3 is likely a read error. This rearrangement joins TRBV7-6 to TRBJ2-1, with 9 nucleotides matching TRBD2. The J segment lost 7 bases and the V segment lost 1 base, leaving 11 bases of the junction unmatched. Germline V gene sequence: CDR1 SGHVS, CDR2 FNYEAQ. This CDR3 is 17 amino acids long. CDR3 residues: CASSLVYRLAGSNEQFL. CDR3 coding DNA: TGTGCCAGCAGCTTAGTTTACCGCCTAGCGGGGTCAAATGAGCAGTTCTTG.

This clonotype was observed at least ten times. The rearrangement uses TRBV20-1 and TRBJ1-4; D is undetermined. Germline values: CDR1 DFQATT, CDR2 SNEGSKA (reference sequence). Trimming cost V 2 bases and J 8 bases, with 3 bases left between them. The CDR3 covers 10 residues. The chain's CDR3 is CSARSEKLFF. CDR3 DNA sequence: TGCAGTGCTAGAAGCGAAAAACTGTTTTTT.

At least ten counts were recorded for this clonotype. This sequence joins TRBV5-5 and TRBJ2-3; D may match TRBD1 or TRBD2 (5 bases each). CDR1 SGHKS and CDR2 YYEKEE come from the germline V gene (reference sequence). This CDR3 is 16 amino acids long. V was shortened by 4 bases and J by 4 bases, with 19 bases between the two germline ends. The CDR3 DNA follows: TGTGCCAGCAGCATAGGCGGGCGAGGGGCGGCAGATACGCAGTATTTT. Amino acids: CASSIGGRGAADTQYF.

There are many counts of this clonotype. The chain has TRBV7-2 and TRBJ1-1, with D tentatively TRBD1 (5 bases). Germline values: CDR1 SGHTA, CDR2 FQGNSA. The CDR3 is 15 residues long. Trimming removed 1 base at V and 4 bases at J, with 13 bases between. CDR3 in amino acids: CASSLGQFLRTEAFF. CDR3 DNA sequence: TGTGCCAGCAGCTTAGGACAGTTCCTACGCACTGAAGCTTTCTTT.

This clonotype was picked up many times. The chain has TRBV4-1 and TRBJ2-3; D ambiguous. Germline lookup yields CDR1 MGHRA and CDR2 YSYEKL. The CDR3 spans 14 residues. Trimming shortened V by 4 bases and J by 0 bases, and 8 bases separated the two germline ends. The DNA of the CDR3 is TGCGCCAGCAGCCGCGGCGGAAGCACAGATACGCAGTATTTT. This codes for CASSRGGSTDTQYF.

This clonotype was observed at least ten times. V and J are TRBV20-1 and TRBJ2-3; D remains unclear. The length of the CDR3 is 11 residues. Germline loops: CDR1 DFQATT, CDR2 SNEGSKA (reference sequence). Deletions cut 6 bases from V and 6 bases from J, with 10 bases between. CDR3 in amino acids: CSAHLLDTQYF. The CDR3 DNA follows: TGCAGTGCCCACTTATTGGATACGCAGTATTTT.

This clonotype has at least ten counts. This chain connects TRBV6-6 to TRBJ2-5; D remains unclear. Germline V gene lookup returns CDR1 MNHNY and CDR2 SVGAGI (reference sequence). V was shortened by 6 bases and J by 5 bases, with 10 bases between the two germline ends. CDR3 length equals 12 residues. CDR3: CASRPGVETQYF. Here the CDR3 DNA reads TGTGCCAGCAGACCAGGAGTCGAGACCCAGTACTTC.

This clonotype came up many times. This rearrangement joins TRBV7-2 to TRBJ1-2, with a possible D match to TRBD1 (5 bases). Germline V gene sequence: CDR1 SGHTA, CDR2 FQGNSA. The CDR3 loop spans 12 amino acids. V was shortened by 6 bases and J by 4 bases, with 9 bases between the two germline ends. The CDR3 loop is CASRRDGYGYTF. CDR3 nucleotides: TGTGCCAGCAGACGGGACGGCTATGGCTACACCTTC.

In this sample, this clonotype turned up many times. This sequence joins TRBV20-1 and TRBJ2-5; either TRBD1 or TRBD2 may fit D (5 bases each). The V end lost 6 bases, the J end lost 5 bases, and 16 bases lay between the germline ends. Germline V gene sequence: CDR1 DFQATT, CDR2 SNEGSKA (reference sequence). This CDR3 spans 13 amino acids. The CDR3 DNA is TGCAGTGCGAAGACGGGACCCTTGGAGACCCAGTACTTC. Amino acid sequence: CSAKTGPLETQYF.

A remark on this clonotype: This may stem from a read error, because a much larger clone lies one nucleotide away. This sequence joins TRBV11-2 and TRBJ2-7; the D call may be TRBD1 or TRBD2 (6 bases each). This CDR3 comprises 18 residues. From germline, CDR1 is SGHAT and CDR2 FQNNGV. Trimming pared 0 bases from V and 4 bases from J, leaving 22 bases between. Here the CDR3 reads CASSLELWGDMGVYEQYF. DNA of the CDR3: TGTGCCAGCAGCTTAGAGCTCTGGGGGGACATGGGTGTGTACGAGCAGTACTTC.

This clonotype came up many times. The genes are TRBV29-1 and TRBJ1-1; 10 bases match TRBD1. Unmatched junction bases numbered 4, after V lost 6 bases and J lost 0 bases. The CDR3 sequence is 14 residues long. From germline, CDR1 is SQVTM and CDR2 ANQGSEA. In DNA form, the CDR3 reads TGCAGCGTAAGGACAGGGGGGATGAACACTGAAGCTTTCTTT. The encoded protein is CSVRTGGMNTEAFF.

This clonotype has a count of ten or more. This chain joins TRBV25-1 and TRBJ2-2; TRBD1 matches at 11 bases. Germline CDR1 and CDR2: MGHDK and SYGVNS. V lost 6 bases to trimming and J lost 5 bases; unmatched junction nucleotides: 5. This CDR3 has 15 residues. The CDR3, as DNA: TGTGCCAGCAGCCTCGGGACAGGGGGAACCGGGGAGCTGTTTTTT. Translation: CASSLGTGGTGELFF. The whole variable domain, filled in from reference TRBV25-1 and TRBJ2-2, reads EADIYQTPRYLVIGTGKKITLECSQTMGHDKMYWYQQDPGMELHLIHYSYGVNSTEKGDLSSESTVSRIRTEHFPLTLESARPSHTSQYLCASSLGTGGTGELFFGEGSRLTVL.

This clonotype has a handful of counts. The chain carries TRBV11-2 and TRBJ2-7; either TRBD1 or TRBD2 may fit D (8 bases each). In germline, CDR1 is SGHAT, CDR2 FQNNGV. With 3 bases removed from V and 3 bases from J, the gap between germline ends came to 33 bases. The CDR3 length is 21 residues. DNA of the CDR3: TGTGCCAGCAGCTTTCCGAATCCCAGGGGGCGCGGCGGGAGGACCGTCTACGAGCAGTACTTC. Its translation is CASSFPNPRGRGGRTVYEQYF.

This clonotype was recorded many times. The rearrangement joins TRBV12-3 or TRBV12-4 to TRBJ2-5, with D possibly TRBD1 on 6 matching bases. The CDR3 sequence is 15 residues long. V lost 5 bases and J 7 bases, leaving 20 bases between the germline ends. The CDR3 spells CASSPPGDSRGTQYF. The CDR3 DNA is TGTGCCAGCAGTCCCCCAGGTGATAGCAGGGGGACCCAGTACTTC.

This clonotype was counted at least ten times. This chain connects TRBV27 to TRBJ2-3; TRBD2 matches at 7 bases. V was pared by 2 bases and J by 2 bases, with 4 bases of the junction left unmatched. Germline CDR1 MNHEY, CDR2 SMNVEV (reference sequence). The CDR3 contains 15 residues. The CDR3 protein is CASSLVGGDTDTQYF. The CDR3, as DNA: TGTGCCAGCAGTTTAGTGGGAGGGGACACAGATACGCAGTATTTT.

This clonotype was seen many times. The chain links TRBV30 to TRBJ2-7; the D is unclear. Trimming took 2 bases from V and 0 from J, leaving 5 bases between them. The length of the CDR3 is 12 residues. CDR1 and CDR2 from the germline V gene are GTSNPN and SVGIG (reference sequence). The CDR3 sequence is CAWSLASYEQYF. The CDR3 DNA is TGTGCCTGGAGTTTGGCCTCCTACGAGCAGTACTTC.